The rows below give T cell receptor beta chains drawn from one sample of a study of CD8 T cells in ankylosing spondylitis. TCRdb processed the 5' RACE reads anew with MiXCR; each CDR3 protein has one entry. The table includes about 130,000 distinct CDR3 sequences, 5.5% to 7.5% detected once. Sequenced sample: blood, either unsorted or a sorted T cell fraction (not recorded which). These TCRs come from a female donor with ankylosing spondylitis or in good health (not recorded which). The CDR3 runs from the conserved cysteine through the conserved F or W. The order of the fields is J gene, clone size, D gene, V gene, CDR3 protein, CDR3 DNA. The D gene is left open where the match is weak. A row's size may be missing; if present it is once, few, many or a size class.

TRBJ2-7 | many | TRBD1 | TRBV6-1 | CATAQGASYEQYF | TGTGCCACCGCACAGGGGGCCTCCTACGAGCAGTACTTC
TRBJ2-7 | . | . | TRBV3-1 | CASSQVGSSYEQYF | TGTGCCAGCAGTCAGGTGGGCTCTTCCTACGAGCAGTACTTC
TRBJ1-1 | many | . | TRBV6-2/TRBV6-3 | CASRSQGTVNTEAFF | TGTGCCAGCAGGTCCCAAGGGACCGTGAACACTGAAGCTTTCTTT
TRBJ2-3 | many | . | TRBV10-3 | CAISARKSTDTQYF | TGTGCCATCAGCGCCAGAAAAAGCACAGATACGCAGTATTTT
TRBJ1-6 | many | . | TRBV7-2 | CASSPATGPANSPLHF | TGTGCCAGCAGCCCAGCGACAGGTCCCGCTAATTCACCCCTCCACTTT
TRBJ2-1 | many | . | TRBV7-8 | CASSLTARNNEQFF | TGTGCCAGCAGCTTAACCGCCCGTAACAATGAGCAGTTCTTC
TRBJ1-4 | many | . | TRBV12-3/TRBV12-4 | CASRKGEKLFF | TGTGCCAGCAGAAAAGGTGAAAAACTGTTTTTT
TRBJ2-7 | once | . | TRBV2 | CASSILYEQYF | TGTGCCAGCAGCATACTCTACGAGCAGTACTTC
TRBJ1-1 | many | TRBD1 | TRBV12-3/TRBV12-4 | CASSPGTVLMNTEAFF | TGTGCCAGCAGTCCCGGGACAGTTCTTATGAACACTGAAGCTTTCTTT
TRBJ2-3 | many | . | TRBV19 | CASSNGVTDTQYF | TGTGCCAGTAGTAATGGGGTCACAGATACGCAGTATTTT
TRBJ2-2 | many | . | TRBV4-2 | CASSQGRNTGELFF | TGTGCCAGCAGCCAAGGACGGAACACCGGGGAGCTGTTTTTT
TRBJ2-1 | many | . | TRBV4-1 | CASSQGAAYSYNEQFF | TGCGCCAGCAGCCAAGGCGCTGCCTACTCCTACAATGAGCAGTTCTTC
TRBJ2-1 | many | TRBD1 | TRBV28 | CASSLTGQGYNEQFF | TGTGCCAGCAGTTTGACGGGACAGGGTTACAATGAGCAGTTCTTC
TRBJ1-2 | many | . | TRBV20-1 | CSVRDKGNYGYTF | TGCAGTGTCAGGGACAAGGGGAACTATGGCTACACCTTC
TRBJ2-7 | many | TRBD2 | TRBV20-1 | CSAPGREGSYEQYF | TGCAGTGCTCCCGGGAGGGAGGGCTCCTACGAGCAGTACTTC
TRBJ1-2 | . | TRBD1 | TRBV19 | CASSTGQGHNYGYTF | TGTGCCAGTAGTACAGGACAGGGACATAACTATGGCTACACCTTC
TRBJ1-1 | many | TRBD1 | TRBV2 | CAKGQGGNTGAFF | TGTGCCAAAGGACAGGGAGGAAACACTGGAGCTTTCTTT
TRBJ1-6 | many | TRBD1 | TRBV19 | CASSPDRVRPLHF | TGTGCCAGTAGCCCCGACAGGGTTAGACCCCTCCACTTT
TRBJ2-5 | many | TRBD1 | TRBV9 | CASSPTWWGQLSQETQYF | TGTGCCAGCAGCCCCACATGGTGGGGACAGCTCAGCCAAGAGACCCAGTACTTC
TRBJ1-5 | many | . | TRBV7-2 | CASSLMRRYSNQPQHF | TGTGCCAGCAGCTTGATGCGGCGGTATAGCAATCAGCCCCAGCATTTT
TRBJ1-1 | many | . | TRBV3-1 | CASSHGQAGGTEAFF | TGTGCCAGCAGCCATGGGCAAGCCGGAGGAACTGAAGCTTTCTTT
TRBJ2-5 | many | . | TRBV5-1 | CASSSDYF | TGCGCCAGCAGCTCCGACTACTTC
TRBJ2-5 | . | . | TRBV7-2 | CACTLTPGQTFGKETQYF | TGTGCCTGCACCCTTACACCCGGACAGACCTTCGGAAAAGAGACCCAGTACTTC
TRBJ2-3 | . | TRBD2 | TRBV7-2 | CASRRSGGAADTQYF | TGTGCCAGCAGACGTAGCGGGGGGGCAGCAGATACGCAGTATTTT
TRBJ1-5 | many | . | TRBV20-1 | CSARSRGGQPQHF | TGCAGTGCTAGGTCCCGGGGCGGGCAGCCCCAGCATTTT
TRBJ1-1 | many | . | TRBV20-1 | CSARKGNTEAFF | TGCAGTGCTAGGAAGGGAAACACTGAAGCTTTCTTT
TRBJ2-1 | . | . | TRBV7-9 | CASSPLGNYNEQFF | TGTGCCAGCAGCCCCCTGGGGAATTACAATGAGCAGTTCTTC
TRBJ2-7 | many | TRBD1 | TRBV9 | CASSADGQGAKQYF | TGTGCCAGCAGCGCCGATGGGCAGGGGGCCAAGCAGTACTTC
TRBJ2-1 | . | . | TRBV7-9 | CASSLRGLYNEQFF | TGTGCCAGCAGCTTACGAGGATTATACAATGAGCAGTTCTTC
TRBJ2-7 | many | . | TRBV27 | CASTKGASSSDEQYF | TGTGCCAGCACAAAAGGGGCCTCTAGTTCGGACGAGCAGTACTTC
TRBJ2-5 | many | . | TRBV6-1 | CASSPSGPQETQYF | TGTGCCAGCAGCCCTTCAGGACCGCAAGAGACCCAGTACTTC